This TCR beta chain appears in the sequencing data of a study of tissue T cells after allogeneic stem cell transplantation (dated by TCRdb to the early 2020s). Regarding the study in general: Over a three-year period, 7 or 8 adult allo-HCT recipients who had steroid-refractory GVHD were prospectively enrolled in a research-autopsy study. All GVHD patients received grafts from donors, four unmodified and three CD34-selected to deplete T cells. For viably preserved blood and marrow, CD3+ T cells were flow-sorted when cell numbers permitted, and smaller samples went directly to DNA extraction. A few GVHD patients had pre-transplant PBMCs available, and those PBMCs were of recipient origin. The study profiled TCR beta repertoires in many tissues obtained from research autopsies of patients with and without GVHD, and also in mouse models of GVHD. All GVHD patients had gastrointestinal GVHD and received several lines of GVHD-directed therapy; five or six also had skin involvement. The human arm was conducted as a prospective observational study, and neither blinding nor randomization was performed.

The germline V gene encodes CDR1 MGHDK and CDR2 SYGVNS. From its cysteine to its phenylalanine, the CDR3 spans 11 amino acids. Only the CDR3 DNA stays, 33 bases, in frame from base 1. The germline ends are 8 bases apart after V is trimmed by 8 bases and J by 4 bases. What the work shows at the level of the full study, not this receptor alone: Only a few T cell clones appeared in more than one patient, yet motif-based clustering showed tissue-specific repertoire signatures that were shared between patients. In both patients and mice, T cells from blood and spleen covered only a limited part of the TCR repertoire found in tissues. Within patients, how anatomically similar tissues were was a major factor shaping TCR repertoire composition, regardless of disease or transplant status. Which tissue TCRs were alloreactive or antigen-specific was not determined in the study, and some clones might have been persisting host cells. A small and clinically heterogeneous patient cohort was studied, and sampling depth was acknowledged as a limitation.

Interpreted using the paper, the time point label stands for: recipient (host-origin) PBMCs collected before allo-HCT. Libraries came from the immunoSEQ multiplex PCR assay. Adaptive Biotechnologies performed the TCRbeta CDR3 sequencing at survey depth and reported CDR3 sequences, V/J genes, productive frequency and template counts. Amplification of TCR beta CDR3 regions started from genomic DNA instead of RNA. Per the source publication's procedure: Jensen-Shannon divergence served to quantify pairwise repertoire overlap between tissues, with 0 meaning identical and 1 meaning complete divergence. Tissues were grouped by single-linkage agglomerative hierarchical clustering of pairwise JSD values, and the clustering results were shown as dendrograms. GLIPH2 was run on all patient samples with simulation_depth 1000, kmer_min_depth 3, cdr3_length_cutoff 8, keeping groups with more than two unique CDR3s. A standardized tissue-overlap score was generated by extrapolating Jaccard GLIPH-group overlap across patients to a standard repertoire size of 1000 clones. Linear mixed-effect models, with tissue included as a fixed effect and individual included as a random effect, were used to assess associations of diversity with clinical or experimental variables. TCRdb took this table from immuneACCESS and kept in-frame rearrangements with V and J called. Such tables lack part of the clones; where checked against another copy, unresolved V genes explain under half of the gap, and the rest is unexplained. That table supplies the V and J calls and clone size; D and trimming were determined from the DNA. Recorded for this sample are about 6,000 clones; over 60% of them occurred a single time. The ten most abundant clones make up around 5% of the sample.

A note on this clone: There is no known antigen for this receptor. No much larger clonotype is one base removed from it; base qualities were not supplied.

This TCR was sampled from a man aged 35-69 years who later had graft-versus-host disease after an allogeneic stem cell transplant. The rearranged chain carries TRBV25-1 and TRBJ1-2; the D gene cannot be resolved reliably. The sample in question was blood, obtained before transplantation. Read as DNA, the sequence is TGTGCCAGCTCGACCGCCTATGGCTACACCTTC. Its protein reads: CASSTAYGYTF.